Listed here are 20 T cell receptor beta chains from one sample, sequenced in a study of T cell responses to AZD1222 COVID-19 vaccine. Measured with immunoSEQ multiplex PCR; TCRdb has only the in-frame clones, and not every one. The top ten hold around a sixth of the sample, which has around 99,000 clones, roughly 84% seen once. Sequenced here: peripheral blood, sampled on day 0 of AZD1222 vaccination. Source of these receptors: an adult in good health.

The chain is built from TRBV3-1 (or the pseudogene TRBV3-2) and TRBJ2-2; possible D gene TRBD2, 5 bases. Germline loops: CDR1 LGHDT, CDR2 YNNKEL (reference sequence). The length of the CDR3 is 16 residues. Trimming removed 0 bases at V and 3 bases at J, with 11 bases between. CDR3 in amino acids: CASSQEVSVDTGELFF. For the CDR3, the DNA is TGTGCCAGCAGCCAAGAGGTTAGCGTCGACACCGGGGAGCTGTTTTTT.

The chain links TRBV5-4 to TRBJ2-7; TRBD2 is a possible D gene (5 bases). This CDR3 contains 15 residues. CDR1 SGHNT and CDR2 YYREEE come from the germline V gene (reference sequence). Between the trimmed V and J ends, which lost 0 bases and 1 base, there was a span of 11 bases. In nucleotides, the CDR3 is TGTGCCAGCAGCTTGGAAGTTTCGGGATCCTACGAGCAGTACTTC. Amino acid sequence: CASSLEVSGSYEQYF.

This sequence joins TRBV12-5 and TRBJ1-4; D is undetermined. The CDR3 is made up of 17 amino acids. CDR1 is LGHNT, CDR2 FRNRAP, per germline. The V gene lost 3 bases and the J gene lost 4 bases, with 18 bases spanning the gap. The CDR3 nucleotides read TGTGCTAGTGGTTTCCCCCCCGACTTCTATTTTAATGAAAAACTGTTTTTT. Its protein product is CASGFPPDFYFNEKLFF.

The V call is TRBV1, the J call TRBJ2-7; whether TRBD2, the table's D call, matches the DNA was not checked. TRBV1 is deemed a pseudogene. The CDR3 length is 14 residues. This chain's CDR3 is CTSSPRTSAYEQYV. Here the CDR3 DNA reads TGCACCAGCAGCCCCCGGACTTCTGCCTACGAGCAGTACGTC.

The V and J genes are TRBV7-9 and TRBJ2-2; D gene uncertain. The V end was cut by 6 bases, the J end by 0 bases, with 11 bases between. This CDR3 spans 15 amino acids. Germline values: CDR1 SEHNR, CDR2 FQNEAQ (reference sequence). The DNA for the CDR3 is TGTGCCAGCAGGACCCTCTCATCGAACACCGGGGAGCTGTTTTTT. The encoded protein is CASRTLSSNTGELFF.

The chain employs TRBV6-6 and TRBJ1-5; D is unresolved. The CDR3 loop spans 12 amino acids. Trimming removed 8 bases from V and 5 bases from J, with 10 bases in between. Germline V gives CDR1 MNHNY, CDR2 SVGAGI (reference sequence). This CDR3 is CASGEFHQPQHF. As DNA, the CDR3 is TGTGCCAGCGGGGAGTTCCATCAGCCCCAGCATTTT.

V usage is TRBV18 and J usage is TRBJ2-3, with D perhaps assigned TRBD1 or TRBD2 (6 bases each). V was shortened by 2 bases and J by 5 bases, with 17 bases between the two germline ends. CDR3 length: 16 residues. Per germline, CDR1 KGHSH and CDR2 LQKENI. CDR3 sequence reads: CASSPYWRGSEDTQYF. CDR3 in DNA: TGTGCCAGCTCACCATATTGGAGGGGGTCAGAAGATACGCAGTATTTT.

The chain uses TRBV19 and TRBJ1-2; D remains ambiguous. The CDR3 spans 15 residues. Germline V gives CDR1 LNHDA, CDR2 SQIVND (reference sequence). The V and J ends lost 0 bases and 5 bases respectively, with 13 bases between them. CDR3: CASSIDIQAAYGYTF. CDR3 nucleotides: TGTGCCAGTAGTATAGATATCCAGGCAGCTTATGGCTACACCTTC.

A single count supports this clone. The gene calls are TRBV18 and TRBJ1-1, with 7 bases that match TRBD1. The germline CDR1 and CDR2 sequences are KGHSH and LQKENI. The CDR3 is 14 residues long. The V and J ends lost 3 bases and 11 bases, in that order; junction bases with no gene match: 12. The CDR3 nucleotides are TGTGCCAGCTCACCGAGACAGGGCGAACTTGGTGCTTTCTTT. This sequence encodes CASSPRQGELGAFF.

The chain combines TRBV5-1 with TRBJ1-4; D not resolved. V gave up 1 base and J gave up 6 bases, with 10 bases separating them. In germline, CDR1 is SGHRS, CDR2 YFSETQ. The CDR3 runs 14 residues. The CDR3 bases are TGCGCCAGCAGCTTGTCACGGCGCGATGAAAAACTGTTTTTT. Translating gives CASSLSRRDEKLFF.

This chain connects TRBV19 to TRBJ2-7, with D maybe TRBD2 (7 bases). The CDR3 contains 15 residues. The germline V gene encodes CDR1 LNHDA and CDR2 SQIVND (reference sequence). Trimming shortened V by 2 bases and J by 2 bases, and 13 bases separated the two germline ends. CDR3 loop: CASSIFGGPTYEQYF. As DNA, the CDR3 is TGTGCCAGTAGTATATTCGGGGGGCCTACCTACGAGCAGTACTTC.

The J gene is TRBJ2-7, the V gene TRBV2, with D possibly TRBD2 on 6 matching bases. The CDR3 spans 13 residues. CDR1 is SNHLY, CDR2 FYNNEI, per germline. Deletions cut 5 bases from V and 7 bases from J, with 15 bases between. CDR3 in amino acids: CASSKEGRGEQYF. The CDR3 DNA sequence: TGTGCCAGCAGTAAGGAGGGCCGGGGGGAGCAGTACTTC.

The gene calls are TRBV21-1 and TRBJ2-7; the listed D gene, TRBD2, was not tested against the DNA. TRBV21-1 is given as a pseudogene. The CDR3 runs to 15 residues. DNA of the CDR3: TGTGCCAGCAGCAAAGCCCGGGAGGACCAGTACGAGCAGTACTTC. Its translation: CASSKAREDQYEQYF.

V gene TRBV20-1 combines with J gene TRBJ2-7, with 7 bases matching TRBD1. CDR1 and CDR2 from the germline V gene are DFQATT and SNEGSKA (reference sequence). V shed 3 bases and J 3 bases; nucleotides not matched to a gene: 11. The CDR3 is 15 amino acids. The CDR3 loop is CSASRPGTDFYEQYF. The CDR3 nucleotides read TGCAGTGCTAGTCGCCCCGGGACAGATTTCTACGAGCAGTACTTC.

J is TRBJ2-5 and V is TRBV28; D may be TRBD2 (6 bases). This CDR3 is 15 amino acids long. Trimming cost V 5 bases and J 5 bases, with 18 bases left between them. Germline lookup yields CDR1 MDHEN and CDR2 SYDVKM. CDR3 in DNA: TGTGCCAGCAGTCTATATATGGGGGGAAGGGAGACCCAGTACTTC. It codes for CASSLYMGGRETQYF.

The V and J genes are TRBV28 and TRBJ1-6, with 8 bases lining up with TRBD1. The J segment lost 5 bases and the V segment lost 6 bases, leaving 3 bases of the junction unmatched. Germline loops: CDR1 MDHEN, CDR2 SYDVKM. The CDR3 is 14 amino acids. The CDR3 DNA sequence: TGTGCCAGCAGGGACAGGGCTAATAATTCACCCCTCCACTTT. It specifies CASRDRANNSPLHF.

CDR3 sequence reads: CASSLSRDINSPLHF. The CDR3, as DNA: TGTGCCAGCAGCTTGTCTCGGGACATAAATTCACCCCTCCACTTT. V gene TRBV5-4 combines with J gene TRBJ1-6, with TRBD1 as a possible D gene (6 bases). Trimming took 1 base from V and 7 from J, leaving 12 bases between them. CDR1 SGHNT and CDR2 YYREEE come from the germline V gene (reference sequence). The CDR3 covers 15 residues. The variable domain in full, with the rest retrieved from reference TRBV5-4 and TRBJ1-6, is ETGVTQSPTHLIKTRGQQVTLRCSSQSGHNTVSWYQQALGQGPQFIFQYYREEENGRGNFPPRFSGLQFPNYSSELNVNALELDDSALYLCASSLSRDINSPLHFGNGTRLTVT.

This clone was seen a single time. The CDR3 DNA follows: TGTGCCAGCGCCCGGGTTGGGACAGATACGCAGTATTTT. Protein sequence: CASARVGTDTQYF. The chain uses TRBV5-6 and TRBJ2-3; D is ambiguous. This CDR3 region has 13 residues. The germline V gene encodes CDR1 SGHDT and CDR2 YYEEEE. V gave up 7 bases and J gave up 3 bases, with 12 bases separating them.

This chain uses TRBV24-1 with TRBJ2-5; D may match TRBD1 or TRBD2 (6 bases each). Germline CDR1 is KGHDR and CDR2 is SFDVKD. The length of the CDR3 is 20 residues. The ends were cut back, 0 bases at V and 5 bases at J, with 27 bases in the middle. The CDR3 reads CATSDLQTVEGRGGLETQYF. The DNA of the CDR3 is TGTGCCACCAGTGATTTGCAGACTGTAGAGGGCAGGGGAGGATTGGAGACCCAGTACTTC.

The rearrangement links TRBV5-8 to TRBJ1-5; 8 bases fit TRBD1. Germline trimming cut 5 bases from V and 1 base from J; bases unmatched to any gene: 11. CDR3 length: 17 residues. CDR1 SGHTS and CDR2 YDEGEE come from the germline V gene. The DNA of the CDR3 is TGTGCCAGCAGTTTAGACAGGGGAGTTTTCAGCAATCAGCCCCAGCATTTT. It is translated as CASSLDRGVFSNQPQHF.